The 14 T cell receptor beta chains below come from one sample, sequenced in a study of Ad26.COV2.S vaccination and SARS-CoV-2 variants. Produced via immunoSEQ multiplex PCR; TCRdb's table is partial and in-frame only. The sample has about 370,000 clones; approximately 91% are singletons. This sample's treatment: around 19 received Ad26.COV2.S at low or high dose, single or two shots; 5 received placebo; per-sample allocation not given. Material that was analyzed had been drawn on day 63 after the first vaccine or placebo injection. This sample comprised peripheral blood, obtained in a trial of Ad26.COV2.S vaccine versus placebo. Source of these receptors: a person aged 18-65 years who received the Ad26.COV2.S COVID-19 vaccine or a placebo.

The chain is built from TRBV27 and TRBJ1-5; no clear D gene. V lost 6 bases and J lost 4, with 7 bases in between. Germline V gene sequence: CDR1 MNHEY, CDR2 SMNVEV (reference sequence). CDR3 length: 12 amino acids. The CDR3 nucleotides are TGTGCCAGCAGGTCCGGAAATCAGCCCCAGCATTTT. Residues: CASRSGNQPQHF.

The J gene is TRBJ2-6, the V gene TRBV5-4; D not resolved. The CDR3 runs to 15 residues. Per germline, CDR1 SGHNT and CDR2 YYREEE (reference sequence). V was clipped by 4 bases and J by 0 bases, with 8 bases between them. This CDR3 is CASSSQSSGANVLTF. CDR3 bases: TGTGCCAGCAGCAGTCAGAGCTCTGGGGCCAACGTCCTGACTTTC. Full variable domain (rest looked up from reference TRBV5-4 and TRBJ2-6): ETGVTQSPTHLIKTRGQQVTLRCSSQSGHNTVSWYQQALGQGPQFIFQYYREEENGRGNFPPRFSGLQFPNYSSELNVNALELDDSALYLCASSSQSSGANVLTFGAGSRLTVL.

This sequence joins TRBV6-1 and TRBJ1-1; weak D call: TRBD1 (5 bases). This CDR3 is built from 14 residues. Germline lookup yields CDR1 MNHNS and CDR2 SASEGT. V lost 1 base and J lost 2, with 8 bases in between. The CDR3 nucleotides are TGTGCCAGCAGTGAAGTCAGGGTTAACACTGAAGCTTTCTTT. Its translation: CASSEVRVNTEAFF.

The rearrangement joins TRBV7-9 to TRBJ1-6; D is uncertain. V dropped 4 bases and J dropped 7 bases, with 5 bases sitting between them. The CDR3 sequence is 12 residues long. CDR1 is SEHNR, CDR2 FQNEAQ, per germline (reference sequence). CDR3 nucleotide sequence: TGTGCCAGCAGCTCGGAGAATTCACCCCTCCACTTT. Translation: CASSSENSPLHF.

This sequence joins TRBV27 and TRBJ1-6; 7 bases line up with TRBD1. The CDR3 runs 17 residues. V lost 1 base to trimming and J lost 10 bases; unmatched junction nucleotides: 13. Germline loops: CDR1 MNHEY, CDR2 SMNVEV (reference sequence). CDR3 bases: TGTGCCAGCAGTTTATATGTAGGAACAGGGGCGGGCTCACCCCTCCACTTT. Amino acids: CASSLYVGTGAGSPLHF.

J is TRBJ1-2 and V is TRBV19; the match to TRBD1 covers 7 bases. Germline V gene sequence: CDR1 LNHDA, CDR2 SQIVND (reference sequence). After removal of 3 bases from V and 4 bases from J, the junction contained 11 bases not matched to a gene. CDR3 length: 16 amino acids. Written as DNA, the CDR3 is TGTGCCAGTAGTATCTCAGGGGGAATGGTCGGCTATGGCTACACCTTC. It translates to CASSISGGMVGYGYTF.

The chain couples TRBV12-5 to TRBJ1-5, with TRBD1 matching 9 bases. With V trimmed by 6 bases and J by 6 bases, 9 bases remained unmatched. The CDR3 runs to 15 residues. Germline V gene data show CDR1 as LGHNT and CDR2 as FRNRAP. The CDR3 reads CASGLPQGAGQPQHF. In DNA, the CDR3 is TGTGCTAGTGGACTTCCACAGGGGGCTGGTCAGCCCCAGCATTTT.

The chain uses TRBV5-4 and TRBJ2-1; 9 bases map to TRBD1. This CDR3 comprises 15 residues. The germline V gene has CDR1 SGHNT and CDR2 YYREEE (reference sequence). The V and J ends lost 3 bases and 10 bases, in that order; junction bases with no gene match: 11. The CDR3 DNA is TGTGCCAGCAGCTCCGGGACAGGGACAGTTCTCGAGCAGTTCTTC. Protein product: CASSSGTGTVLEQFF.

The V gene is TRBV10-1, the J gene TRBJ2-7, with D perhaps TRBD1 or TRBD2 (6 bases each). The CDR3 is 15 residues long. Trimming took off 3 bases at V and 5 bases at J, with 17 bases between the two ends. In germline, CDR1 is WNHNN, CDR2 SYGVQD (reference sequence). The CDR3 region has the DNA TGCGCCAGCAGTGAAGGTCGAAGGGGGGTCCACGAGCAGTACTTC. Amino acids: CASSEGRRGVHEQYF.

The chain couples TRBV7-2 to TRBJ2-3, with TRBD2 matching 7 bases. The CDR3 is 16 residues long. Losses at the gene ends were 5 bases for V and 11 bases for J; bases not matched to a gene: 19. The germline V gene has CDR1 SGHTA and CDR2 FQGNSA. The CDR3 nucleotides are TGTGCCAGCAGCCCTGGACTAGTTTCCCATAGGGTTGGGCAGTATTTT. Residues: CASSPGLVSHRVGQYF. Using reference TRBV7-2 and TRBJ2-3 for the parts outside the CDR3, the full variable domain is GAGVSQSPSNKVTEKGKDVELRCDPISGHTALYWYRQSLGQGLEFLIYFQGNSAPDKSGLPSDRFSAERTGGSVSTLTIQRTQQEDSAVYLCASSPGLVSHRVGQYFGPGTRLTVL.

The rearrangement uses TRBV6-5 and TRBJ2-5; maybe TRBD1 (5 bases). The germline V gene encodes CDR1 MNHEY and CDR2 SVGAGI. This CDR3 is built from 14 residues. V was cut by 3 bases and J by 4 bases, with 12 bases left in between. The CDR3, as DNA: TGTGCCAGCAGTTATGAAGGGGCCGGAGAGACCCAGTACTTC. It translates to CASSYEGAGETQYF.

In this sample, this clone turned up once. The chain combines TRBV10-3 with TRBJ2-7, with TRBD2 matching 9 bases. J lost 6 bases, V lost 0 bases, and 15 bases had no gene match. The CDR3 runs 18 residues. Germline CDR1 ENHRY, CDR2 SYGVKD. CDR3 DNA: TGTGCCATCAGTGAGTCGGGGAAAAGAGCGGGGGGCCTGGTCGAGCAGTACTTC. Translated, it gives CAISESGKRAGGLVEQYF.

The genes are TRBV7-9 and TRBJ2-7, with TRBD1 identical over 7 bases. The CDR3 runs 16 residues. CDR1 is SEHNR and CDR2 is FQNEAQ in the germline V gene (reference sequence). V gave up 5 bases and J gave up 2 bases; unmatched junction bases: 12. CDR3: CASSGTDRTSTYEQYF. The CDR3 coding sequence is TGTGCCAGCAGCGGAACGGACAGGACATCCACCTACGAGCAGTACTTC.

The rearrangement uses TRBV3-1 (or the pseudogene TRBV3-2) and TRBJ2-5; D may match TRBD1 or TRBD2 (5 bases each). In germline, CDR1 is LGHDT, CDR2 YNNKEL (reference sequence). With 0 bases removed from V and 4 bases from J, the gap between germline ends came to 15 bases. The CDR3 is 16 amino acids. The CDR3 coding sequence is TGTGCCAGCAGCCAAGAAGGTCGCAGGGCGGGAGAGACCCAGTACTTC. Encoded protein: CASSQEGRRAGETQYF.